The 5 T cell receptor beta chains presented below share a single source sample, sequenced in a study of response to subunit inactivated influenza vaccine listed by TCRdb under 2018. Receptors were amplified or captured by RT-PCR. Sequenced using an Illumina HiSeq 2500. The raw public reads went through TCRdb reprocessing: fastp at Q25, MiXCR clone calling, in-frame beta chains kept. CDR3 protein sequences are deduplicated, and each keeps its most common genes and DNA. The table for this sample lists about 540,000 distinct CDR3 sequences; around a quarter of them were counted only once. 2.8% of the sample belongs to the ten largest clones. The same sample was also studied in work on T cells expressing NK-cell markers. The second study's paper adds: 5'RACE template switching, by which a universal primer site and unique molecular identifiers were added, was used to make TCR beta cDNA libraries.

The source was CD4+ T cells sorted from PBMCs, collected roughly 12 days after vaccination. The receptors stem from a man over 45 who received an inactivated influenza vaccine. Donor details come from another sample of the same person, matched by shared clones.

The chain recombines TRBV4-3 with TRBJ2-1; 8 bases map to TRBD1. The CDR3 totals 16 residues. Trimming took 3 bases from V and 7 from J; bases not matched to a gene: 11. Germline lookup yields CDR1 LGHNA and CDR2 YSLEER. This chain's CDR3 is CASSHADRVVSNEQFF. CDR3 nucleotides: TGCGCCAGCAGCCACGCGGACAGGGTGGTTTCAAATGAGCAGTTCTTC.

This chain joins TRBV6-2 or TRBV6-3 and TRBJ2-5; possibly TRBD2 for D (6 bases). CDR1 is MNHEY and CDR2 is SVGEGT in the germline V gene. This CDR3 spans 15 amino acids. V was shortened by 8 bases and J by 5 bases, with 21 bases between the two germline ends. The CDR3 nucleotides read TGTGCCAGCGCCCGGAGGGCGGGAAGAGGGGAGACCCAGTACTTC. Protein product: CASARRAGRGETQYF.

This sequence joins TRBV7-9 and TRBJ2-3; 8 bases fit TRBD1. Germline CDR1 and CDR2: SEHNR and FQNEAQ (reference sequence). CDR3 length: 15 amino acids. Trimming at V came to 5 bases and at J to 5 bases, leaving 9 bases not matched to a gene. In nucleotides, the CDR3 is TGTGCCAGCAGCCCGACAGGGGAATGGGGAGATACGCAGTATTTT. This gives the protein CASSPTGEWGDTQYF.

V gene TRBV6-2 or TRBV6-3 combines with J gene TRBJ2-7; D possibly corresponds to TRBD2 (6 bases). CDR3 length: 15 residues. V shed 5 bases and J shed 4 bases, with 18 bases lying between them. CDR1 and CDR2 from the germline V gene are MNHEY and SVGEGT. In DNA form, the CDR3 reads TGTGCCAGCAGTCCACATGTCGGGAGTAAGTACGAGCAGTACTTC. Translation: CASSPHVGSKYEQYF.

This clonotype was seen just once. The CDR3 nucleotides read TGTGCCAGCGGAGACGGCTCTGGGGCCAACGTCCTGACTTTC. As protein: CASGDGSGANVLTF. The rearrangement uses TRBV2 and TRBJ2-6; D is uncertain. The ends were cut back, 8 bases at V and 0 bases at J, with 8 bases in the middle. The germline gives CDR1 SNHLY, CDR2 FYNNEI. There are 14 residues in the CDR3. The variable domain in full, with the rest retrieved from reference TRBV2 and TRBJ2-6, is EPEVTQTPSHQVTQMGQEVILRCVPISNHLYFYWYRQILGQKVEFLVSFYNNEISEKSEIFDDQFSVERPDGSNFTLKIRSTKLEDSAMYFCASGDGSGANVLTFGAGSRLTVL.